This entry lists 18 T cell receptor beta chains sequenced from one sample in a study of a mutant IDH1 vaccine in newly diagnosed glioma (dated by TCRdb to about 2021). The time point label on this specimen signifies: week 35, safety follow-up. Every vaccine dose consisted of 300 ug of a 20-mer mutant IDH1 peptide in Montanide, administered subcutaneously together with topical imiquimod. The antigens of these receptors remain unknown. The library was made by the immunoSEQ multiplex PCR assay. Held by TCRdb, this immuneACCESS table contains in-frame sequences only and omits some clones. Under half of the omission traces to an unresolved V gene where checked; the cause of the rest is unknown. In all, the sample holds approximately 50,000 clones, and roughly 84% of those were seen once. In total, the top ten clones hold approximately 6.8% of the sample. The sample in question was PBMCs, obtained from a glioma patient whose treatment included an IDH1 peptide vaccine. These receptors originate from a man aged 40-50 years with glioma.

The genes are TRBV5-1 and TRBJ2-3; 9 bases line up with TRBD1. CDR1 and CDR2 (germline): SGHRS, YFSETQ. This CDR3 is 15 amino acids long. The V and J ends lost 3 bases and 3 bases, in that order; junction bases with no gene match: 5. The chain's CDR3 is CASSSPGQGTDTQYF. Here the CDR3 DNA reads TGCGCCAGCAGCTCGCCCGGACAGGGGACAGATACGCAGTATTTT. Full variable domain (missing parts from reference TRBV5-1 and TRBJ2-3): KAGVTQTPRYLIKTRGQQVTLSCSPISGHRSVSWYQQTPGQGLQFLFEYFSETQRNKGNFPGRFSGRQFSNSRSEMNVSTLELGDSALYLCASSSPGQGTDTQYFGPGTRLTVL.

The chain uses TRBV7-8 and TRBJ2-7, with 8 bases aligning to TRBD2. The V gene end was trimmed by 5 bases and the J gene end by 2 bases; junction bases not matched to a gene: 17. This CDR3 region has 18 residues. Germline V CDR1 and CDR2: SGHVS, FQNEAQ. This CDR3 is CASSPIPGLGGGPYEQYF. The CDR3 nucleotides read TGTGCCAGCAGCCCAATTCCGGGGCTCGGGGGGGGCCCCTACGAGCAGTACTTC.

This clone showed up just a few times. The DNA of the CDR3 is TGTGCCAGCAGCCCACTGGACAGGGAGGACACTGAAGCTTTCTTT. This codes for CASSPLDREDTEAFF. This chain links TRBV5-6 with TRBJ1-1, with 8 bases identical to TRBD1. The V gene end was trimmed by 4 bases and the J gene end by 3 bases; junction bases not matched to a gene: 8. Germline values: CDR1 SGHDT, CDR2 YYEEEE. The CDR3 covers 15 residues.

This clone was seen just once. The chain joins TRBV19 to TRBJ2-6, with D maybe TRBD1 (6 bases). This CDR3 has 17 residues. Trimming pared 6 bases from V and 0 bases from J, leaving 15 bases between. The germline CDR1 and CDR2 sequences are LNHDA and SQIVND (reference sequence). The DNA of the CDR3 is TGTGCCAGTAGCCTGGACAGAGCTTTCTCTGGGGCCAACGTCCTGACTTTC. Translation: CASSLDRAFSGANVLTF.

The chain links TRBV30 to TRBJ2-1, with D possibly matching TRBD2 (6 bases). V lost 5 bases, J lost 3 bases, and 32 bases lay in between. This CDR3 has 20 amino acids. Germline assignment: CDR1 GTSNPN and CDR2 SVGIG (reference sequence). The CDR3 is CAWDPSTSGPGGYYYNEQFF. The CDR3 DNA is TGTGCCTGGGATCCTTCGACCAGCGGACCTGGGGGGTACTACTACAATGAGCAGTTCTTC.

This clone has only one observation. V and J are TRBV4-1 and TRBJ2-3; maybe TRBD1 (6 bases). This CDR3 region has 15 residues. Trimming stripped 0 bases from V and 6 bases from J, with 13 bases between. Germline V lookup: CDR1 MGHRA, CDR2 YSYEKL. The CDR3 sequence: CASSQDGAGGDTQYF. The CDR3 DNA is TGCGCCAGCAGCCAAGACGGAGCTGGGGGCGATACGCAGTATTTT.

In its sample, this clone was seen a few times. The CDR3 is CASSGEDLQPNSEQFF. The CDR3 DNA is TGTGCCAGCAGCGGGGAGGATCTCCAACCCAACTCTGAGCAGTTCTTC. The genes are TRBV25-1 and TRBJ2-1; D possibly corresponds to TRBD2 (6 bases). Germline lookup yields CDR1 MGHDK and CDR2 SYGVNS. CDR3 size: 16 residues. V was trimmed by 6 bases and J by 9 bases, leaving 24 bases between them.

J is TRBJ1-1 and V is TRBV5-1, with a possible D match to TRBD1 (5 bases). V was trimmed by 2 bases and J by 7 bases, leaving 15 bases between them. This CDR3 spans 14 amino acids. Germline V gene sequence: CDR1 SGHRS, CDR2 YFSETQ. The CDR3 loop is CASSLEAGGFEAFF. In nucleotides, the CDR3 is TGCGCCAGCAGCTTAGAGGCTGGGGGTTTTGAAGCTTTCTTT.

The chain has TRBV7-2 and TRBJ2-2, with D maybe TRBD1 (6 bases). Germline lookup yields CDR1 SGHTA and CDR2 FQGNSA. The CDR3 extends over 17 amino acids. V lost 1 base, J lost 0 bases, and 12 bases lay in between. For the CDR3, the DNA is TGTGCCAGCAGCTTAGTGGGGGCCAATACGAACACCGGGGAGCTGTTTTTT. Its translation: CASSLVGANTNTGELFF. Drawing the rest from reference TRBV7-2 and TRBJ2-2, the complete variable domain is GAGVSQSPSNKVTEKGKDVELRCDPISGHTALYWYRQSLGQGLEFLIYFQGNSAPDKSGLPSDRFSAERTGGSVSTLTIQRTQQEDSAVYLCASSLVGANTNTGELFFGEGSRLTVL.

The CDR3 loop is CASSQPQGPGSNYGYTF. DNA of the CDR3: TGTGCCAGCAGCCAGCCACAGGGCCCGGGATCTAACTATGGCTACACCTTC. The chain has TRBV4-2 and TRBJ1-2; possibly TRBD1 for D (6 bases). Trimming left V 3 bases short and J 0 bases short, with 17 bases between. This CDR3 is built from 17 residues. Looked up from germline, CDR1 is LGHNA and CDR2 is YNFKEQ.

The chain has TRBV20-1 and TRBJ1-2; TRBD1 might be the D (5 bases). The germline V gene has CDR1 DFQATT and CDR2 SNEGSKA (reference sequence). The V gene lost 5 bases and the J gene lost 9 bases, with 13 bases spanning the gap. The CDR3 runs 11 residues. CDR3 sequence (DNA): TGCAGTGCTGAAGATCAGGGAAGCTACACCTTC. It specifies CSAEDQGSYTF.

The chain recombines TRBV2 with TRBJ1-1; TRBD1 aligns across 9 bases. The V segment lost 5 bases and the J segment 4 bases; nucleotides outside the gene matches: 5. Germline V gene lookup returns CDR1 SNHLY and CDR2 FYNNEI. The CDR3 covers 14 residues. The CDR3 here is CASSTGQGITEAFF. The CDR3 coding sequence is TGTGCCAGCAGTACCGGACAGGGGATCACTGAAGCTTTCTTT.

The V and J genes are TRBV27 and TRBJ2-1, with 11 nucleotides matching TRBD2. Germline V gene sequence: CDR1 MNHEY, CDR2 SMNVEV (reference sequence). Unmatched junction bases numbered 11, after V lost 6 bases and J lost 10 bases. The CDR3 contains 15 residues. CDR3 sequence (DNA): TGTGCCAGCAGGGAGGGGCTAGCGGGGGGACCCGAGCAGTTCTTC. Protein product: CASREGLAGGPEQFF.

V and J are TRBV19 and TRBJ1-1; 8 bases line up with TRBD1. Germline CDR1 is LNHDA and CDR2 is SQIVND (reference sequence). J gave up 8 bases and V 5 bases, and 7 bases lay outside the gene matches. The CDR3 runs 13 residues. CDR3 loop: CASSQRQGIEAFF. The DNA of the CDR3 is TGTGCCAGTAGTCAGAGACAGGGGATCGAAGCTTTCTTT.

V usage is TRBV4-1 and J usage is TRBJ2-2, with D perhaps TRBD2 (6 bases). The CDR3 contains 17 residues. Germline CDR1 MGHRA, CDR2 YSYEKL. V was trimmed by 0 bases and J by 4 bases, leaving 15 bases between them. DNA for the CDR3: TGCGCCAGCAGCCAAGAGTCTAGCGTCCAGGGCACCGGGGAGCTGTTTTTT. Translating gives CASSQESSVQGTGELFF.

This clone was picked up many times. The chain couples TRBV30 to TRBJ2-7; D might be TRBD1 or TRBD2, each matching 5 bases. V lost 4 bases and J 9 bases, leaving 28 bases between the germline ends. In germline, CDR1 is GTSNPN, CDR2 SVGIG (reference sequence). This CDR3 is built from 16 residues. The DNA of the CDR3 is TGTGCCTGGACCCGTCTCTCTGGGACCCTTCTCGAAGGGCAGTACTTC. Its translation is CAWTRLSGTLLEGQYF.

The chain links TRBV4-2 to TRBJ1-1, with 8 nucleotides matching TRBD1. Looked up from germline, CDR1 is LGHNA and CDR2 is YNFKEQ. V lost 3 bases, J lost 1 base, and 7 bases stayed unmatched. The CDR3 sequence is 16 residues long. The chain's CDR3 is CASSQYQGATNTEAFF. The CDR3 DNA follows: TGTGCCAGCAGCCAGTATCAGGGGGCTACGAACACTGAAGCTTTCTTT.

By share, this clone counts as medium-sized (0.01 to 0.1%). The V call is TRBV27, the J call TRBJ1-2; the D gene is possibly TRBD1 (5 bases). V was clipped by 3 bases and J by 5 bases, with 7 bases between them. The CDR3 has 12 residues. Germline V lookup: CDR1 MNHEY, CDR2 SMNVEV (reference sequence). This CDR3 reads CASSLQGYGYTF. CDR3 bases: TGTGCCAGCAGTTTGCAGGGATATGGCTACACCTTC.